The source of this T cell receptor beta chain is a study of shared clonotypes between healthy human individuals. On this clone: The antigen remains unidentified.

Study results and caveats: Sharing of clonotypes among donors was expected to vary with sequencing depth.

The length of the CDR3 is 13 residues. The germline gives CDR1 SQVTM, CDR2 ANQGSEA. The V gene end was trimmed by 5 bases and the J gene end by 6 bases; junction bases not matched to a gene: 7. Produced via immunoSEQ multiplex PCR; TCRdb's table is partial and in-frame only. The sample includes approximately 2.3 million clones, approximately 93% seen only once; the top ten take 0.3% to 0.4%. The V call is TRBV29-1, the J call TRBJ2-7, with 10 bases aligning to TRBD1. This clonotype was sampled from a young man in good health. Some clones in this sample may be carry-over from other donors' samples. Sequenced sample: naive CD4+ T cells from PBMCs. Regarding subset: CD45RA+ positively selected. The CDR3 DNA sequence: TGCAGCGTTAAGCCGGGACAGGGGCTCGAGCAGTACTTC. This codes for CSVKPGQGLEQYF.